This T cell receptor (beta chain) was captured by sequencing in a study of T cell responses to AZD1222 COVID-19 vaccine. Profiled with immunoSEQ multiplex PCR; TCRdb holds only in-frame clones, not every one. The sample yields over 95,000 clones, roughly 90% seen once. This clone was detected once. Its antigen is unknown. Broader study findings: Baseline seropositivity occurred in only a handful of AZD1222 recipients. Spike-specific TCR breadth and depth grew following two AZD1222 doses. Unmutated variant regions are reportedly the target of nearly half of TCRs that are spike-specific. The CD4 TCRs associated with vaccination extended across spike and predominated at 160-218 and 743-854.

Trimming removed 0 bases at V and 7 bases at J, with 13 bases between. Germline CDR1 is SGHTS and CDR2 is YDEGEE. This CDR3 spans 14 amino acids. Sequences were derived from peripheral blood, sampled on day 0 of AZD1222 vaccination. The TCR sequence derives from an adult in good health. The chain employs TRBV5-8 and TRBJ1-2, with D perhaps TRBD1 (5 bases). The DNA of the CDR3 is TGTGCCAGCAGCTTGGAGGCAGGGCGGGGTGGCTACACCTTC. This sequence encodes CASSLEAGRGGYTF. Full variable domain (rest looked up from reference TRBV5-8 and TRBJ1-2): EAGVTQSPTHLIKTRGQQATLRCSPISGHTSVYWYQQALGLGLQFLLWYDEGEERNRGNFPPRFSGRQFPNYSSELNVNALELEDSALYLCASSLEAGRGGYTFGSGTRLTVV.